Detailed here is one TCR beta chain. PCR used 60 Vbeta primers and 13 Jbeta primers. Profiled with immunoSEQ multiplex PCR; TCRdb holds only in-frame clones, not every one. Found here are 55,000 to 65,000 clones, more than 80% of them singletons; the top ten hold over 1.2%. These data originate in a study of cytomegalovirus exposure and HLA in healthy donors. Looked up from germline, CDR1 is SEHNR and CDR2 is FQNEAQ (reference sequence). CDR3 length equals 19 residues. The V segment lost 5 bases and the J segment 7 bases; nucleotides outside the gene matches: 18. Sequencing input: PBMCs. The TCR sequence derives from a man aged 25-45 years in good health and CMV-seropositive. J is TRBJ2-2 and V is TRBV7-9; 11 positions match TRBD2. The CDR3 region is CASSLHNGYGTSGNGELFF. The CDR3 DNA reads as TGTGCCAGCAGCCTCCATAACGGGTACGGGACTAGCGGTAACGGGGAGCTGTTTTTT. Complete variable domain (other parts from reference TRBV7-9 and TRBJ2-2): DTGVSQNPRHKITKRGQNVTFRCDPISEHNRLYWYRQTLGQGPEFLTYFQNEAQLEKSRLLSDRFSAERPKGSFSTLEIQRTEQGDSAMYLCASSLHNGYGTSGNGELFFGEGSRLTVL.